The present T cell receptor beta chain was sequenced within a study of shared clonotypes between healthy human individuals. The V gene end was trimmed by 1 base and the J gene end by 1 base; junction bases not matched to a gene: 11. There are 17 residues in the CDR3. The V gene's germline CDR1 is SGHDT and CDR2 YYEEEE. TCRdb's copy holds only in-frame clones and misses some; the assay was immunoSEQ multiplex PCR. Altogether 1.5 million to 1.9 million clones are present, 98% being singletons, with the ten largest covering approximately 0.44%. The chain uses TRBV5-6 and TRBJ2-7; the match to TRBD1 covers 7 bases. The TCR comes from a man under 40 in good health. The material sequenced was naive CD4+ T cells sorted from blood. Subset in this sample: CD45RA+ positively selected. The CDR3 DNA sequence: TGTGCCAGCAGCTTGTGGGTTGACAGGGTAGGTTCCTACGAGCAGTACTTC. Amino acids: CASSLWVDRVGSYEQYF.